This T cell receptor beta chain derives from a study of ipilimumab plus nivolumab after autologous stem cell transplantation (dated by TCRdb to the early 2020s). Notes on the research overall: The median number of doses that trial patients received was roughly five for ipilimumab and about eight for nivolumab. The myeloma cohort included high-risk transplant-naive patients and patients relapsing within 3 years of a first autologous transplant. Patients in the trial were undergoing autologous transplant and had high-risk diffuse large B cell lymphoma, mature T cell lymphoma, or multiple myeloma. The intent-to-treat population of the trial was made up of 35 to 40 patients.

Ipilimumab was given at 1 mg/kg intravenously on day 1 of selected weeks, and checkpoint therapy started 14 to 28 days after autologous transplant. Patients received nivolumab at 3 mg/kg intravenously on day 1 of weeks 1, 4, 7, 10, and every two weeks through week 26. This Phase Ib clinical trial tested ipilimumab plus nivolumab, a combined checkpoint inhibition, as consolidation after autologous stem cell transplantation. The study at large found these results: Combined checkpoint inhibition appeared tolerable as post-transplant consolidation, according to the authors' conclusion. The authors stated that profiles of the T cell receptor repertoire, regulatory T cell phenotype and gut microbiota provided a biologic rationale for studying this approach further.

In regard to this clone: The target of this receptor is not known. No quality values exist for individual bases; no much larger clone is one base distant.

In the germline V gene, CDR1 corresponds to MDHEN and CDR2 to SYDVKM. Compared with germline, V lacks 5 bases and J lacks 6 bases; bases without a gene match: 4. The CDR3 runs 14 residues from the cysteine to the phenylalanine. The sequence is cut down to CDR3 DNA, 42 bases in frame from base 1. The library relied on the immunoSEQ multiplex PCR assay. TCRdb mirrors the immuneACCESS table, restricted to in-frame sequences. Some clones are absent from its copies; in checked studies, under half trace to an unresolved V gene, and the reason for the others is unknown. The sample data list some 44,000 clones, and 88% of these were observed just once. Clones ranked in the top ten supply 0.88% of the sample.

This sample comprised PBMCs, obtained in a trial of ipilimumab plus nivolumab as post-transplant consolidation. This clonotype originated in a male donor with multiple myeloma. The chain links TRBV28 with TRBJ1-5; TRBD1 aligns with 10 central bases. CDR3 sequence: CASSAGDRGQPQHF. The sequenced DNA: TGTGCCAGCAGTGCGGGGGACAGGGGTCAGCCCCAGCATTTT.